The rows below give T cell receptor beta chains drawn from one sample of a study of T cells after yellow fever vaccination. Using its own MiXCR run on the 5' RACE reads, TCRdb lists one record per CDR3 protein. The repertoire includes around 260,000 distinct CDR3 sequences, about 5% of them detected once, and less than 3.5% sits in the top ten. This specimen was CD4+ T cells sorted from PBMCs, taken on the day of the yellow fever booster vaccination. These receptors were collected from a man in his late teens or twenties who received the YFV17D yellow fever vaccine. Each CDR3 is given with its conserved first and last residue. D genes are given only for firm matches. Expanded clones get a size class; other rows say once, few or many, or leave the size out.

D gene | clone size | J gene | V gene | CDR3 protein | CDR3 DNA
- | - | TRBJ2-7 | TRBV9 | CASSVEGWSYEQYF | TGTGCCAGCAGCGTAGAGGGTTGGTCCTACGAGCAGTACTTC
- | few | TRBJ1-6 | TRBV4-3 | CASSQQYFRYNSPLHF | TGCGCCAGCAGCCAACAGTACTTTCGGTATAATTCACCCCTCCACTTT
- | - | TRBJ2-7 | TRBV5-6 | CASSLEGPGDYEQYF | TGTGCCAGCAGCTTGGAGGGACCGGGGGACTACGAGCAGTACTTC
TRBD2 | - | TRBJ2-5 | TRBV24-1 | CATSARGGFQETQYF | TGTGCCACCAGTGCTCGCGGGGGGTTCCAAGAGACCCAGTACTTC
TRBD1 | few | TRBJ2-5 | TRBV11-2 | CASSTRTGVETQYF | TGTGCCAGCAGCACCCGGACAGGGGTAGAGACCCAGTACTTC
TRBD1 | many | TRBJ2-5 | TRBV5-1 | CASILRPGGEETQYF | TGCGCCAGCATACTTCGTCCAGGGGGCGAAGAGACCCAGTACTTC
TRBD1 | few | TRBJ2-4 | TRBV6-5 | CASRGQGSIAKNIQYF | TGTGCCAGCAGGGGACAGGGCTCAATAGCCAAAAACATTCAGTACTTC
TRBD2 | - | TRBJ2-3 | TRBV5-4 | CASSLLSSGDPDTQYF | TGTGCCAGCAGCCTATTATCTAGCGGGGATCCAGATACGCAGTATTTT
- | many | TRBJ1-2 | TRBV10-3 | CAISEAPNYGYTF | TGTGCCATCAGTGAGGCGCCGAACTATGGCTACACCTTC
- | few | TRBJ1-3 | TRBV20-1 | CSASPPRPRAPYSGNTIYF | TGCAGTGCTAGCCCCCCCAGACCAAGGGCCCCATACTCTGGAAACACCATATATTTT
- | - | TRBJ1-1 | TRBV6-5 | CASSSPRGARSTEAFF | TGTGCCAGCAGTTCCCCACGGGGGGCGCGGAGCACTGAAGCTTTCTTT
- | few | TRBJ1-1 | TRBV12-3/TRBV12-4 | CASSFLGVVEAFF | TGTGCCAGCAGTTTTTTGGGTGTGGTTGAAGCTTTCTTT
- | many | TRBJ1-5 | TRBV20-1 | CSASPVLNSNQPQHF | TGCAGTGCTAGTCCAGTCTTAAATAGCAATCAGCCCCAGCATTTT
TRBD1 | many | TRBJ1-5 | TRBV5-1 | CASSPGTAEQPQHF | TGCGCCAGCAGCCCCGGGACAGCTGAACAGCCCCAGCATTTT
- | many | TRBJ1-2 | TRBV5-1 | CASSFTGFGYTF | TGCGCCAGCAGCTTTACAGGGTTTGGCTACACCTTC
- | - | TRBJ1-1 | TRBV7-2 | CASSFLTPTEAFF | TGTGCCAGCAGCTTTTTAACGCCCACTGAAGCTTTCTTT
TRBD2 | many | TRBJ2-3 | TRBV20-1 | CSAQGLAGGHRTQYF | TGCAGTGCTCAGGGACTAGCGGGCGGACACAGAACGCAGTATTTT
TRBD1 | - | TRBJ1-5 | TRBV7-6 | CASSFDPGGGQPQHF | TGTGCCAGCAGCTTCGATCCAGGGGGCGGTCAGCCCCAGCATTTT
TRBD1 | - | TRBJ2-3 | TRBV18 | CASSPQDRGPYTQYF | TGTGCCAGCTCACCACAGGACAGGGGGCCTTATACGCAGTATTTT
- | few | TRBJ1-5 | TRBV12-3/TRBV12-4 | CASSLKFGGGSNQPQHF | TGTGCCAGCAGTTTGAAGTTTGGCGGAGGTAGCAATCAGCCCCAGCATTTT
- | few | TRBJ2-3 | TRBV5-1 | CASSERDYTQYF | TGCGCCAGCAGCGAAAGGGACTATACGCAGTATTTT
TRBD2 | few | TRBJ2-5 | TRBV20-1 | CSDKGPSGVETQYF | TGCAGTGACAAAGGTCCTAGCGGGGTGGAGACCCAGTACTTC
- | - | TRBJ2-2 | TRBV20-1 | CSARAEANTGELFF | TGCAGTGCCCGAGCGGAAGCGAACACCGGGGAGCTGTTTTTT
TRBD1 | few | TRBJ2-3 | TRBV7-9 | CASSEGAADTQYF | TGTGCCAGCAGCGAGGGGGCTGCAGATACGCAGTATTTT
- | few | TRBJ1-1 | TRBV10-3 | CAIRDRNTEAFF | TGTGCCATCAGGGACCGAAACACTGAAGCTTTCTTT
- | - | TRBJ1-1 | TRBV4-1 | CASSQVGYGTEAFF | TGCGCCAGCAGCCAAGTAGGGTATGGCACTGAAGCTTTCTTT
- | many | TRBJ2-1 | TRBV7-3 | CASSQMGYNEQFF | TGTGCCAGCAGCCAAATGGGGTACAATGAGCAGTTCTTC
- | many | TRBJ1-1 | TRBV28 | CASSLGGSNTEAFF | TGTGCCAGCAGTTTAGGAGGCAGCAACACTGAAGCTTTCTTT
TRBD1 | many | TRBJ2-3 | TRBV25-1 | CASTLPFVTGPPDTQYF | TGTGCCAGCACACTCCCGTTCGTGACAGGGCCCCCAGATACGCAGTATTTT
TRBD1 | - | TRBJ2-7 | TRBV7-2 | CASSFDRGEGEQYF | TGTGCCAGCAGCTTCGACAGGGGCGAAGGCGAGCAGTACTTC
- | many | TRBJ2-5 | TRBV12-3/TRBV12-4 | CASSRDQETQYF | TGTGCCAGCAGCCGGGACCAAGAGACCCAGTACTTC
TRBD2 | few | TRBJ2-5 | TRBV12-3/TRBV12-4 | CASSIAGGRGETQYF | TGTGCCAGCAGCATAGCGGGGGGGCGCGGAGAGACCCAGTACTTC
- | - | TRBJ2-5 | TRBV20-1 | CSARDRRPGETQYF | TGCAGTGCTAGAGATAGGCGCCCGGGGGAGACCCAGTACTTC
- | few | TRBJ1-1 | TRBV12-3/TRBV12-4 | CASRFNLGYTEAFF | TGTGCCAGCAGGTTTAATCTCGGGTACACTGAAGCTTTCTTT
- | - | TRBJ1-5 | TRBV5-6 | CASSLKVGRGNQPQHF | TGTGCCAGCAGCTTGAAAGTCGGCAGGGGCAATCAGCCCCAGCATTTT
TRBD2 | - | TRBJ2-3 | TRBV20-1 | CSASRSGGSTDTQYF | TGCAGTGCTAGTCGTAGCGGGGGCTCCACAGATACGCAGTATTTT
TRBD2 | few | TRBJ2-3 | TRBV9 | CASSVTSGGTVDTQYF | TGTGCCAGCAGCGTGACTAGCGGGGGGACCGTGGATACGCAGTATTTT
- | many | TRBJ2-7 | TRBV7-3 | CASSLGGSGEQYF | TGTGCCAGCAGCTTGGGAGGCTCAGGCGAGCAGTACTTC
- | - | TRBJ1-4 | TRBV7-9 | CASSLGRWATNEKLFF | TGTGCCAGCAGTCTAGGGAGGTGGGCAACTAATGAAAAACTGTTTTTT
- | many | TRBJ1-3 | TRBV4-3 | CASSQQDRGGNTIYF | TGCGCCAGCAGCCAACAGGACCGAGGAGGAAACACCATATATTTT
- | few | TRBJ2-7 | TRBV5-1 | CASSPMADPEQYF | TGCGCCAGCAGCCCTATGGCGGACCCCGAGCAGTACTTC
- | - | TRBJ1-6 | TRBV20-1 | CSATAFGNVDSPLHF | TGCAGTGCCACTGCTTTTGGAAACGTAGATTCACCCCTCCACTTT
TRBD1 | many | TRBJ2-3 | TRBV2 | CASSDRGLDTQYF | TGTGCCAGCAGTGACAGGGGGCTAGATACGCAGTATTTT
- | - | TRBJ1-5 | TRBV6-6 | CASSGNSNQPQHF | TGTGCCAGCAGTGGAAATAGCAATCAGCCCCAGCATTTT
- | few | TRBJ1-6 | TRBV4-2 | CASSQALTNSPLHF | TGTGCCAGCAGCCAGGCCCTCACAAATTCACCCCTCCACTTT
- | few | TRBJ2-7 | TRBV6-2/TRBV6-3 | CASSNSGMVSLYF | TGTGCCAGCAGTAATTCCGGGATGGTGAGTCTGTACTTC
- | few | TRBJ1-5 | TRBV11-1 | CASSLGSGADQPQHF | TGTGCCAGCAGCTTAGGATCGGGGGCCGACCAGCCCCAGCATTTT
- | many | TRBJ2-5 | TRBV5-6 | CASSLPPLQETQYF | TGTGCCAGCAGCTTGCCGCCGCTCCAAGAGACCCAGTACTTC
- | - | TRBJ1-1 | TRBV7-9 | CASSLLEPANTEAFF | TGTGCCAGCAGCTTATTGGAGCCTGCCAACACTGAAGCTTTCTTT
TRBD1 | many | TRBJ1-2 | TRBV12-3/TRBV12-4 | CASSWLPGQAGYGYTF | TGTGCCAGCAGTTGGCTACCCGGACAGGCGGGCTATGGCTACACCTTC
- | - | TRBJ2-3 | TRBV5-1 | CASSHGGSGTDTQYF | TGCGCCAGCAGCCATGGTGGTAGCGGCACAGATACGCAGTATTTT
- | - | TRBJ1-2 | TRBV28 | CASRVYQANYGYTF | TGTGCCAGCAGGGTGTACCAAGCTAACTATGGCTACACCTTC
- | - | TRBJ2-5 | TRBV9 | CASSARSGEGETQYF | TGTGCCAGCAGCGCGCGGAGTGGCGAGGGGGAGACCCAGTACTTC
- | - | TRBJ2-2 | TRBV3-1 | CASSHLWAGTTGELFF | TGTGCCAGCAGCCATTTGTGGGCAGGGACCACCGGGGAGCTGTTTTTT
- | - | TRBJ1-3 | TRBV2 | CASSEAPHSGNTIYF | TGTGCCAGCAGTGAAGCCCCCCACTCTGGAAACACCATATATTTT